The 19 T cell receptor beta chains in this list originate from one sample, sequenced in a study of T cell responses to AZD1222 COVID-19 vaccine. Clones were sequenced by immunoSEQ multiplex PCR, and TCRdb holds only the in-frame ones, with some missing. The table has roughly 150,000 clones, roughly 88% seen once. The specimen comprised peripheral blood, sampled on day 0 of MenACWY control vaccination. These receptors were collected from an adult in good health.

A few counts support this clone. The V call is TRBV5-6, the J call TRBJ1-5; 7 bases map to TRBD1. V was clipped by 3 bases and J by 1 base; unmatched bases: 4. CDR1 is SGHDT and CDR2 is YYEEEE in the germline V gene. CDR3 length equals 15 residues. CDR3 nucleotide sequence: TGTGCCAGCAGCTGGGGGACAGCAAGCAATCAGCCCCAGCATTTT. Its translation: CASSWGTASNQPQHF.

This chain connects TRBV28 to TRBJ1-1, with TRBD1 as a possible D gene (6 bases). Looked up from germline, CDR1 is MDHEN and CDR2 is SYDVKM. This CDR3 region has 15 residues. V lost 3 bases and J 0 bases, leaving 11 bases between the germline ends. CDR3 amino acids: CASSFRGGMNTEAFF. DNA for the CDR3: TGTGCCAGCAGTTTCCGGGGGGGCATGAACACTGAAGCTTTCTTT.

This clone was observed a handful of times. The rearrangement uses TRBV28 and TRBJ1-5; unclear D gene. Germline assignment: CDR1 MDHEN and CDR2 SYDVKM. This CDR3 is built from 13 residues. Trimming cost V 2 bases and J 0 bases, with 2 bases left between them. CDR3 DNA sequence: TGTGCCAGCAGTTTAAATAGCAATCAGCCCCAGCATTTT. Translated: CASSLNSNQPQHF.

Only one count was recorded for this clone. The chain uses TRBV6-5 and TRBJ1-2; no reliable D call. V lost 2 bases, J lost 7 bases, and 14 bases lay in between. Germline CDR1 reads MNHEY; CDR2 reads SVGAGI. CDR3 length: 14 residues. In nucleotides, the CDR3 is TGTGCCAGCAGTTACGGTTCCCTAACCTCTGGCTACACCTTC. Protein sequence: CASSYGSLTSGYTF.

The chain employs TRBV7-2 and TRBJ2-3; no reliable D call. Trimming took off 3 bases at V and 2 bases at J, with 0 bases between the two ends. CDR1 and CDR2 from the germline V gene are SGHTA and FQGNSA. The CDR3 has 11 residues. As DNA, the CDR3 is TGTGCCAGCAGCTTCACAGATACGCAGTATTTT. Residues: CASSFTDTQYF.

V usage is TRBV7-6 and J usage is TRBJ2-7; D tentatively reads TRBD1 or TRBD2 (5 bases each). Germline-derived CDR1 and CDR2 are SGHVS and FNYEAQ. Trimming stripped 2 bases from V and 0 bases from J, with 11 bases between. The CDR3 extends over 15 amino acids. CDR3 nucleotide sequence: TGTGCCAGCAGCTTACAGGGAGATTTCTCCTACGAGCAGTACTTC. Protein product: CASSLQGDFSYEQYF.

The rearrangement joins TRBV4-3 to TRBJ2-7; D might be TRBD1 (5 bases). Trimming shortened V by 0 bases and J by 7 bases, and 19 bases separated the two germline ends. This CDR3 has 16 residues. The germline CDR1 and CDR2 sequences are LGHNA and YSLEER. The CDR3 reads CASSQDYSGVNREQYF. CDR3 DNA: TGCGCCAGCAGCCAAGATTATTCAGGAGTAAACAGGGAGCAGTACTTC.

The chain joins TRBV19 to TRBJ2-7; 7 nucleotides line up with TRBD1. V shed 3 bases and J 2 bases; nucleotides not matched to a gene: 4. The CDR3 has 14 amino acids. Germline loops: CDR1 LNHDA, CDR2 SQIVND (reference sequence). The CDR3 loop is CASSMGTVTYEQYF. DNA for the CDR3: TGTGCCAGTAGTATGGGGACAGTCACCTACGAGCAGTACTTC.

In this sample, this clone turned up once. This chain links TRBV5-1 with TRBJ1-2; no definite D call. The V gene lost 4 bases and the J gene lost 5 bases, with 9 bases spanning the gap. The CDR3 totals 12 residues. From germline, CDR1 is SGHRS and CDR2 YFSETQ. The chain's CDR3 is CASSPATYGYTF. In nucleotides, the CDR3 is TGCGCCAGCAGCCCGGCGACTTATGGCTACACCTTC.

The chain recombines TRBV6-6 with TRBJ1-1; D gene ambiguous. Germline V gives CDR1 MNHNY, CDR2 SVGAGI (reference sequence). CDR3 length: 15 amino acids. The V gene lost 2 bases and the J gene lost 3 bases, with 13 bases spanning the gap. DNA for the CDR3: TGTGCCAGCAGTTACAGTATGTACGGGGACACTGAAGCTTTCTTT. It codes for CASSYSMYGDTEAFF.

The chain combines TRBV11-3 with TRBJ1-1, with D unresolved. Germline loops: CDR1 SGHNT, CDR2 YENEEA. Trimming cost V 5 bases and J 0 bases, with 10 bases left between them. This CDR3 region has 14 residues. The chain's CDR3 is CASSGSILNTEAFF. CDR3 bases: TGTGCCAGCAGCGGGAGTATCCTGAACACTGAAGCTTTCTTT.

The rearrangement uses TRBV18 and TRBJ1-5; the match to TRBD1 covers 7 bases. Trimming at V came to 4 bases and at J to 0 bases, leaving 6 bases not matched to a gene. Germline V gene sequence: CDR1 KGHSH, CDR2 LQKENI. This CDR3 region has 16 residues. CDR3 nucleotide sequence: TGTGCCAGCTCACAGAAACAGGGGTTTAGCAATCAGCCCCAGCATTTT. This encodes CASSQKQGFSNQPQHF.

The chain combines TRBV12-3 or TRBV12-4 with TRBJ2-1; possibly TRBD1 for D (6 bases). V lost 4 bases to trimming and J lost 3 bases, with 7 bases between them. This CDR3 spans 13 amino acids. CDR3 DNA: TGTGCCAGCAGTTGGGACAACTACAATGAGCAGTTCTTC. Amino acids: CASSWDNYNEQFF.

The chain recombines TRBV4-1 with TRBJ1-4; D remains unclear. This CDR3 is built from 15 residues. The ends were cut back, 4 bases at V and 7 bases at J, with 16 bases in the middle. The germline CDR1 and CDR2 sequences are MGHRA and YSYEKL. CDR3 bases: TGCGCCAGCAGCCGTGGCCGGGCAGAAGGTGAAAAACTGTTTTTT. Amino acids: CASSRGRAEGEKLFF.

The V call is TRBV9, the J call TRBJ2-5, with D hard to call. Deletions cut 4 bases from V and 4 bases from J, with 11 bases between. This CDR3 contains 13 residues. CDR1 is SGDLS, CDR2 YYNGEE, per germline. The CDR3 loop is CASSPGPPETQYF. The CDR3 region has the DNA TGTGCCAGCAGCCCCGGGCCCCCAGAGACCCAGTACTTC.

The chain has TRBV7-2 and TRBJ1-2; possibly TRBD1 for D (6 bases). There are 15 residues in the CDR3. CDR1 SGHTA and CDR2 FQGNSA come from the germline V gene. Trimming took off 5 bases at V and 9 bases at J, with 22 bases between the two ends. CDR3 region: CASSATRDTPRSYTF. CDR3 in DNA: TGTGCCAGCAGCGCGACCCGGGACACCCCTAGGAGCTACACCTTC.

Only a few counts were recorded for this clone. The chain couples TRBV18 to TRBJ2-5; 7 bases match TRBD1. This CDR3 has 14 residues. V dropped 1 base and J dropped 4; count of bases not matched to a gene: 3. Germline CDR1 KGHSH, CDR2 LQKENI. Here the CDR3 reads CASSPQTGPETQYF. DNA for the CDR3: TGTGCCAGCTCACCACAGACAGGGCCAGAGACCCAGTACTTC.

This clone was recorded once. CDR3 amino acids: CASSRDRTDTQYF. CDR3 DNA: TGTGCCAGCAGCCGGGACAGAACAGATACGCAGTATTTT. The chain uses TRBV7-3 and TRBJ2-3; TRBD1 matches 7 bases. Germline assignment: CDR1 SGHTA and CDR2 FQGTGA. The CDR3 is 13 residues long. Germline trimming cut 5 bases from V and 3 bases from J; bases unmatched to any gene: 2.

The chain uses TRBV6-1 and TRBJ1-5; D is unclear. Trimming stripped 7 bases from V and 7 bases from J, with 14 bases between. The germline gives CDR1 MNHNS, CDR2 SASEGT. The CDR3 consists of 13 residues. The chain's CDR3 is CASMEGGNQPQHF. CDR3 nucleotides: TGTGCCAGCATGGAGGGAGGAAACCAGCCCCAGCATTTT.